The rows below give T cell receptor beta chains drawn from one sample of a study of blood T cell repertoires in COVID-19. This table comes from immunoSEQ multiplex PCR, and its TCRdb copy is limited to in-frame clones, with some not included. In the table there are about 130,000 clones, around 80% of which are singletons. Sequencing input: peripheral blood. These receptors all stem from a human donor in a cohort sampled during active COVID-19. Both conserved end residues are trimmed from each CDR3. Clone size is shown for a subset of rows, as once, few, many or a class of expanded clone.

clone_size | j_call | v_call | cdr3_aa
once | TRBJ2-1 | TRBV7-7 | ASSLTGRNEQF
. | TRBJ1-2 | TRBV6-1 | ASSEGTTGYGYT
. | TRBJ2-7 | TRBV7-9 | ASSPQAYEQY
. | TRBJ2-1 | TRBV6-5 | ASTKAGGNNEQF
. | TRBJ1-1 | TRBV24-1 | ATKQGAEAF
few | TRBJ1-1 | TRBV9 | ASSSRPNTEAF
. | TRBJ2-2 | TRBV9 | ASSVFSGVGTGELF
. | TRBJ1-1 | TRBV5-4 | ASSLVQGPEAF
. | TRBJ2-7 | TRBV19 | ASSPAGRTGGTYEQY
. | TRBJ1-4 | TRBV28 | ASSLSGQGNEKLF
few | TRBJ1-1 | TRBV5-1 | ASSSEPSGGSVGAF
few | TRBJ2-1 | TRBV7-6 | ASSLGAAGGSYEQF
. | TRBJ1-1 | TRBV27 | ASSLLQGGTEAF
few | TRBJ1-1 | TRBV30 | AWGKRRFREAF
. | TRBJ2-7 | TRBV7-6 | ASSLLQGTPYEQY
once | TRBJ2-6 | TRBV28 | ASRNTIANVLT
. | TRBJ2-3 | TRBV5-8 | ASSLRRGGHGDTQY
. | TRBJ2-7 | TRBV6-1 | ASSEASGAPYEQY
. | TRBJ1-1 | TRBV19 | ASSIARGNTEAF